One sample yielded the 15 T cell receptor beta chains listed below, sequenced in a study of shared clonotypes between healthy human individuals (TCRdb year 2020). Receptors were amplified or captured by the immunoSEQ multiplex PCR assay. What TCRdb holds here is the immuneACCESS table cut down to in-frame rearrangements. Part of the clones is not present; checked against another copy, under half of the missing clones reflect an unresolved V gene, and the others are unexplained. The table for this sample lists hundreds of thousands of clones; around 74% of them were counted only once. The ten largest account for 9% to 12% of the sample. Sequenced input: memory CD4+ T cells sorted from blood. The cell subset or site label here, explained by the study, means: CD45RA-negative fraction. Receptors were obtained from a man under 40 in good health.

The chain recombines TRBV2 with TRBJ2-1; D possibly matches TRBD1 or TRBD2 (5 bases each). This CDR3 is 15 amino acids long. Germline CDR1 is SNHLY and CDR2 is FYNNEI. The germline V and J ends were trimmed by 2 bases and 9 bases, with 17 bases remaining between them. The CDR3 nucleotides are TGTGCCAGCAGTGAATCCCGACGAGGGGTGGGTGAGCAGTTCTTC. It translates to CASSESRRGVGEQFF.

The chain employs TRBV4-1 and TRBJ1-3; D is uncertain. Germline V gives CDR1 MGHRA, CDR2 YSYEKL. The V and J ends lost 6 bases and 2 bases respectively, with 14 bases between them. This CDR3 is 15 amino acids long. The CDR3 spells CASREGRGTGNTIYF. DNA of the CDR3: TGCGCCAGCAGGGAGGGCCGTGGGACTGGAAACACCATATATTTT.

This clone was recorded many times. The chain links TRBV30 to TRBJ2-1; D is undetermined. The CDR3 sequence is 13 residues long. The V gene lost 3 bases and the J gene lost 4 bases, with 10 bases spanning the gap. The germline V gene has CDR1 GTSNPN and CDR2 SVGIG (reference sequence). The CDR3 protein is CAWRSGDYNEQFF. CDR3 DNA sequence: TGTGCCTGGAGAAGTGGCGATTACAATGAGCAGTTCTTC.

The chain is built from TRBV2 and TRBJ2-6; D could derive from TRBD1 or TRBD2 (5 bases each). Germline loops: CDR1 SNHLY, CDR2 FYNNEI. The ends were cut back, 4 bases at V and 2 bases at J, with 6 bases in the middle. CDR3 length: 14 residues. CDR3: CASSGGAGANVLTF. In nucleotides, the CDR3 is TGTGCCAGCAGTGGAGGGGCTGGGGCCAACGTCCTGACTTTC.

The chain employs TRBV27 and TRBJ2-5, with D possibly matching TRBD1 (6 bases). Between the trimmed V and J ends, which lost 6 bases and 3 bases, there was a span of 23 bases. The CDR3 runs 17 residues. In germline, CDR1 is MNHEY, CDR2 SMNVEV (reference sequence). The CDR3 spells CASSSSPYQGRKETQYF. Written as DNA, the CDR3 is TGTGCCAGCAGCTCCTCCCCCTATCAGGGGCGCAAAGAGACCCAGTACTTC.

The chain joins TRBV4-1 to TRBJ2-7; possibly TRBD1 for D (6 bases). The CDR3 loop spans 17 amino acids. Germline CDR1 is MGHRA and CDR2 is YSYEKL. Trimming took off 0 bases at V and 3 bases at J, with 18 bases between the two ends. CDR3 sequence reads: CASSQDLSRGDFYEQYF. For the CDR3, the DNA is TGCGCCAGCAGCCAAGATCTGAGCAGGGGCGACTTCTACGAGCAGTACTTC.

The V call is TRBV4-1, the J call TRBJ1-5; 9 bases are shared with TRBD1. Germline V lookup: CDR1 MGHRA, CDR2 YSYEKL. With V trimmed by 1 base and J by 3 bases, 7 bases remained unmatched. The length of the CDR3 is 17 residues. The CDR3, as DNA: TGCGCCAGCAGCCAAGTCGCTGGGACAGGGCCCAATCAGCCCCAGCATTTT. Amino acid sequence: CASSQVAGTGPNQPQHF.

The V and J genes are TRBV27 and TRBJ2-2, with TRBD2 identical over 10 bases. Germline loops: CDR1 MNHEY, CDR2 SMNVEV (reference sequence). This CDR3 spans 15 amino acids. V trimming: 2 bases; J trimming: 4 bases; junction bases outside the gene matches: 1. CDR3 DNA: TGTGCCAGCAGTTTACTAGCGGGAGTCACCGGGGAGCTGTTTTTT. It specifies CASSLLAGVTGELFF.

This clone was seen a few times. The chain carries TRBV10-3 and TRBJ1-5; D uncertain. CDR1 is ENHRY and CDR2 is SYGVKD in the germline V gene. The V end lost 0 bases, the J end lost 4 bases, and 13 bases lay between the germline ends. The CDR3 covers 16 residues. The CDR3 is CAISESGGRDNQPQHF. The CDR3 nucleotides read TGTGCCATCAGTGAGTCTGGAGGGAGAGATAATCAGCCCCAGCATTTT.

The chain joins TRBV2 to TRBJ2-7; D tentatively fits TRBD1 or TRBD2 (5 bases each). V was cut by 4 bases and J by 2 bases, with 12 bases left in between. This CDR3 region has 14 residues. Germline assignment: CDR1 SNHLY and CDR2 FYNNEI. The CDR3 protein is CASSVSRGPYEQYF. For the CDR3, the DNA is TGTGCCAGCAGTGTGAGTAGGGGACCCTACGAGCAGTACTTC.

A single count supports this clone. The CDR3 nucleotides read TGTGCCAGCAGCGTCGACTGGGACGCCACAGATACGCAGTATTTT. This codes for CASSVDWDATDTQYF. V and J are TRBV5-6 and TRBJ2-3; the D call may be TRBD1 or TRBD2 (5 bases each). Germline CDR1 reads SGHDT; CDR2 reads YYEEEE. The V and J ends lost 4 bases and 2 bases respectively, with 14 bases between them. The CDR3 sequence is 15 residues long.

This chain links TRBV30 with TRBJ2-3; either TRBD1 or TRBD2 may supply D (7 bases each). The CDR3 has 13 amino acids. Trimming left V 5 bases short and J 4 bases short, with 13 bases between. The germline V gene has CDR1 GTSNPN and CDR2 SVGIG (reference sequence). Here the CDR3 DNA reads TGTGCCTGGGGACCAGGGGGGGCAGATACGCAGTATTTT. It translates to CAWGPGGADTQYF. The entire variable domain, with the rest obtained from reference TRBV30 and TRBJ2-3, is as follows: SQTIHQWPATLVQPVGSPLSLECTVEGTSNPNLYWYRQAAGRGLQLLFYSVGIGQISSEVPQNLSASRPQDRQFILSSKKLLLSDSGFYLCAWGPGGADTQYFGPGTRLTVL.

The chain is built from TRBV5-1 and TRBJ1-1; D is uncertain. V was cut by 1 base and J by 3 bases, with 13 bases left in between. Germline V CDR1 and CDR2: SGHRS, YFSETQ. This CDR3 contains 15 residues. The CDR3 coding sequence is TGCGCCAGCAGCTTGTTAGGAGAGGGAGACACTGAAGCTTTCTTT. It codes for CASSLLGEGDTEAFF.

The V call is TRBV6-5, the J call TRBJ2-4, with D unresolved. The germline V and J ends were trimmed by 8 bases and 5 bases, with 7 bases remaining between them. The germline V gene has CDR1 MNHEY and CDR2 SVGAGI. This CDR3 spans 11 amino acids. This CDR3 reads CASGRENIQYF. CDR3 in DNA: TGTGCCAGCGGACGAGAAAACATTCAGTACTTC.

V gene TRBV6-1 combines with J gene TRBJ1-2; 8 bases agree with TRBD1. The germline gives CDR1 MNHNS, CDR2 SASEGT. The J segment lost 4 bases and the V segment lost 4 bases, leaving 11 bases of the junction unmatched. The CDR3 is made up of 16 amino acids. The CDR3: CASSVLGTGNFYGYTF. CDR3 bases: TGTGCCAGCAGTGTCCTGGGGACAGGAAATTTCTATGGCTACACCTTC.